This T cell receptor (beta chain) was identified during a study of cytomegalovirus exposure and HLA in healthy donors. The PCR used 60 Vbeta and 13 Jbeta primers. Original handling: In a later analysis, of around 80 million unique beta chains, roughly 9.9 million appeared in at least two donors. TCRdb keeps only in-frame clones here, not all; method: immunoSEQ multiplex PCR. V, J and clone size reflect that table, while D and trimming were determined from the DNA. The data hold roughly 100,000 clones, with under 85% observed a single time. Study outcomes and limitations: Association with HLA alleles at 0.05 false discovery rate was found for roughly 17,000 TCR beta sequences in a later analysis. The study listed 150 to 200 cytomegalovirus-associated TCR beta chains.

Notes on this clone: Its antigen is unknown.

The source is a woman aged 40-49 years in good health and CMV-seropositive. The specimen was PBMCs.

The CDR3 protein is CASSWGTSGTYEQYF. The CDR3 DNA follows: TGTGCCAGCAGCTGGGGGACTAGCGGAACCTACGAGCAGTACTTC. This chain links TRBV7-8 with TRBJ2-7; TRBD2 matches at 11 bases. The V and J ends lost 4 bases and 2 bases, in that order; junction bases with no gene match: 4. Germline V gene lookup returns CDR1 SGHVS and CDR2 FQNEAQ. The CDR3 is made up of 15 amino acids.